This T cell receptor (beta chain) was sequenced for a study of CD8 T cells in ankylosing spondylitis. CDR1 and CDR2 (germline): SQVTM, ANQGSEA. CDR3 length: 13 amino acids. V was clipped by 6 bases and J by 0 bases, with 11 bases between them. TCRdb used MiXCR to reprocess the 5' RACE reads, holding one entry per CDR3 protein. The sample has some 240,000 distinct CDR3 sequences; 20% to 30% are singletons. This sequence joins TRBV29-1 and TRBJ2-5, with D possibly TRBD1 on 6 matching bases. The source of this sequence is a male donor with ankylosing spondylitis or in good health (not recorded which). Sequences were obtained from blood, either unsorted or a sorted T cell fraction (not recorded which). Written as DNA, the CDR3 is TGCAGCGTCCTCTACAGGGACCAAGAGACCCAGTACTTC. Protein product: CSVLYRDQETQYF.